These 3 T cell receptor beta chains were all obtained from the same sample, sequenced in a study of control samples from healthy donors and cancer patients. TCRdb's copy holds only in-frame clones and misses some; the assay was immunoSEQ multiplex PCR. This sample has around 150,000 clones, with around 90% found just once. Sample: blood. These receptors were collected from a man aged 25 to 45 in good health.

This rearrangement joins TRBV6-4 to TRBJ2-3, with D perhaps matching TRBD1 (5 bases). The CDR3 consists of 14 residues. The V gene's germline CDR1 is MRHNA and CDR2 SNTAGT. The germline V and J ends were trimmed by 3 bases and 6 bases, with 13 bases remaining between them. CDR3 sequence reads: CASSEGRDTDTQYF. CDR3 coding DNA: TGTGCCAGCAGTGAGGGCAGGGATACGGATACGCAGTATTTT.

The genes are TRBV9 and TRBJ2-5; D is unclear. The CDR3 is made up of 15 amino acids. With 0 bases removed from V and 1 base from J, the gap between germline ends came to 10 bases. Germline V gene data show CDR1 as SGDLS and CDR2 as YYNGEE. The CDR3 DNA reads TGTGCCAGCAGCGTAGGAACGGCTACCCAAGAGACCCAGTACTTC. It codes for CASSVGTATQETQYF.

The chain carries TRBV20-1 and TRBJ2-3, with a tentative D call TRBD1 (6 bases). Germline V CDR1 and CDR2: DFQATT, SNEGSKA (reference sequence). This CDR3 has 15 amino acids. V lost 3 bases and J lost 2, with 15 bases in between. CDR3 region: CSASSDRPYTDTQYF. The CDR3 DNA reads as TGCAGTGCTAGTAGCGACAGGCCTTACACAGATACGCAGTATTTT.